The next 3 T cell receptor beta chains were all read from a single sample in a study of human T cells and chemical hapten exposure. The sample's time point: pre-sensitization, week 0. The sample's treatment: therapeutic diphenylcyclopropenone sensitization with weekly scalp DPC. Via MiXCR, TCRdb re-called the RACE reads, giving one row per CDR3 protein. There are tens of thousands of distinct CDR3 sequences in the sample; over 9% occur only once, and 8% to 10% lies in the top ten. The sample here was whole blood, taken in connection with sensitization to the hapten diphenylcyclopropenone (DPC). These receptors originate from a man aged 40-49 years with alopecia areata. Some clones in this sample may be carry-over from other donors' samples.

This clonotype was observed a few times. The rearrangement links TRBV9 to TRBJ2-7, with D hard to call. Germline loops: CDR1 SGDLS, CDR2 YYNGEE. Trimming pared 3 bases from V and 6 bases from J, leaving 13 bases between. The length of the CDR3 is 13 residues. The chain's CDR3 is CASSDNTEPEQYF. CDR3 bases: TGTGCCAGCAGCGATAATACGGAGCCCGAGCAGTACTTC.

The V and J genes are TRBV12-3 or TRBV12-4 and TRBJ2-5; D is ambiguous. The length of the CDR3 is 13 residues. Trimming shortened V by 3 bases and J by 7 bases, and 12 bases separated the two germline ends. CDR3 sequence reads: CASSLGPPSTQYF. The CDR3 bases are TGTGCCAGCAGTTTGGGCCCTCCTTCGACCCAGTACTTC.

This clonotype appeared many times. The rearrangement links TRBV2 to TRBJ2-2; D gene ambiguous. The CDR3 runs to 14 residues. V was shortened by 4 bases and J by 1 base, with 7 bases between the two germline ends. Germline V gene lookup returns CDR1 SNHLY and CDR2 FYNNEI. The CDR3 is CASSGSVNTGELFF. The CDR3, as DNA: TGTGCCAGCAGTGGTTCGGTGAACACCGGGGAGCTGTTTTTT.